The 13 T cell receptor beta chains in this list originate from one sample, sequenced in a study of siplizumab effects on memory and regulatory T cells. Sequencing used immunoSEQ multiplex PCR; TCRdb keeps in-frame clones, though not all of them. The table lists over 100,000 clones, roughly 95% of them singletons. The sequenced sample was non-Treg CD4+ T cells sorted from blood. These receptors all come from a human donor in good health.

This chain uses TRBV5-6 with TRBJ2-6; TRBD1 matches at 10 bases. CDR1 SGHDT and CDR2 YYEEEE come from the germline V gene. This CDR3 region has 17 residues. The ends lost 4 bases at V and 0 bases at J; junction bases unmatched: 4. The CDR3 DNA sequence: TGTGCCAGCAGCCGAGGGACAGGGGTCTCTGGGGCCAACGTCCTGACTTTC. Its protein product is CASSRGTGVSGANVLTF.

A few counts support this clone. This chain joins TRBV5-1 and TRBJ1-2, with TRBD1 matching 9 bases. CDR1 is SGHRS, CDR2 YFSETQ, per germline. The J segment lost 2 bases and the V segment lost 4 bases, leaving 9 bases of the junction unmatched. CDR3 length: 16 amino acids. The CDR3 spells CASSPGQGIGNYGYTF. The CDR3 DNA follows: TGCGCCAGCAGCCCGGGACAGGGAATCGGAAACTATGGCTACACCTTC.

The chain is built from TRBV28 and TRBJ2-3, with TRBD1 matching 7 bases. The V and J ends lost 5 bases and 4 bases, in that order; junction bases with no gene match: 9. The CDR3 extends over 15 amino acids. Germline-derived CDR1 and CDR2 are MDHEN and SYDVKM. CDR3 in amino acids: CASSPTGYGADTQYF. CDR3 sequence (DNA): TGTGCCAGCAGTCCGACAGGGTACGGGGCAGATACGCAGTATTTT.

The rearrangement links TRBV6-1 to TRBJ2-5; 7 nucleotides line up with TRBD1. The ends lost 4 bases at V and 5 bases at J; junction bases unmatched: 10. Germline V lookup: CDR1 MNHNS, CDR2 SASEGT. The CDR3 runs to 15 residues. The CDR3 region is CASSAIQGFWETQYF. For the CDR3, the DNA is TGTGCCAGCAGTGCCATACAGGGGTTTTGGGAGACCCAGTACTTC.

The V and J genes are TRBV4-1 and TRBJ2-1; no definite D call. Germline V gene data show CDR1 as MGHRA and CDR2 as YSYEKL. This CDR3 is built from 13 residues. V was shortened by 3 bases and J by 7 bases, with 10 bases between the two germline ends. The CDR3 protein is CASSQFIRNEQFF. The CDR3 region has the DNA TGCGCCAGCAGCCAGTTCATACGGAATGAGCAGTTCTTC.

The chain joins TRBV13 to TRBJ1-3; D is unclear. The germline V and J ends were trimmed by 2 bases and 6 bases, with 11 bases remaining between them. CDR1 PRHDT and CDR2 FYEKMQ come from the germline V gene (reference sequence). CDR3 length: 14 residues. CDR3 region: CASSLRTTTNTIYF. The CDR3 DNA sequence: TGTGCCAGCAGCTTAAGGACCACCACAAACACCATATATTTT.

The CDR3 protein is CATTWAGGTEAFF. For the CDR3, the DNA is TGTGCCACCACCTGGGCAGGGGGCACTGAAGCTTTCTTT. This rearrangement joins TRBV10-3 to TRBJ1-1, with 7 bases that match TRBD1. With 10 bases clipped from V and 4 bases from J, the junction kept 9 bases outside the gene matches. Germline values: CDR1 ENHRY, CDR2 SYGVKD. The length of the CDR3 is 13 residues.

In this sample, this clone turned up a few times. The chain recombines TRBV11-3 with TRBJ2-3; TRBD1 agrees at 7 bases. The CDR3 length is 15 residues. Germline trimming cut 4 bases from V and 9 bases from J; bases unmatched to any gene: 13. Germline loops: CDR1 SGHNT, CDR2 YENEEA. DNA for the CDR3: TGTGCCAGCAGCTCCGGGACAGATGGGAAAGAAACGCAGTATTTT. Its translation: CASSSGTDGKETQYF. The full variable domain, its missing parts supplied by reference TRBV11-3 and TRBJ2-3, is EAGVVQSPRYKIIEKKQPVAFWCNPISGHNTLYWYLQNLGQGPELLIRYENEEAVDDSQLPKDRFSAERLKGVDSTLKIQPAELGDSAVYLCASSSGTDGKETQYFGPGTRLTVL.

The chain has TRBV7-3 and TRBJ1-2; 9 bases are a match to TRBD1. After removal of 6 bases from V and 3 bases from J, the junction contained 5 bases not matched to a gene. This CDR3 region has 14 residues. Germline V CDR1 and CDR2: SGHTA, FQGTGA. The CDR3 loop is CASSKTGGDYGYTF. The CDR3 DNA reads as TGTGCCAGCAGTAAGACAGGGGGGGACTATGGCTACACCTTC. Filled out from reference TRBV7-3 and TRBJ1-2, the complete variable domain reads GAGVSQTPSNKVTEKGKYVELRCDPISGHTALYWYRQSLGQGPEFLIYFQGTGAADDSGLPNDRFFAVRPEGSVSTLKIQRTERGDSAVYLCASSKTGGDYGYTFGSGTRLTVV.

Written as DNA, the CDR3 is TGTGCCAGTAGTATAGGACAGGGGTCCACCAATGAGCAGTTCTTC. Its protein product is CASSIGQGSTNEQFF. The chain couples TRBV19 to TRBJ2-1, with 8 bases aligning to TRBD1. Germline lookup yields CDR1 LNHDA and CDR2 SQIVND (reference sequence). J gave up 6 bases and V 1 base, and 5 bases lay outside the gene matches. The CDR3 is made up of 15 amino acids.

The V gene is TRBV7-9, the J gene TRBJ1-5, with no clear D. V was clipped by 4 bases and J by 1 base, with 8 bases between them. The CDR3 length is 14 residues. CDR1 SEHNR and CDR2 FQNEAQ come from the germline V gene (reference sequence). CDR3 in amino acids: CASSSGGSNQPQHF. DNA of the CDR3: TGTGCCAGCAGCTCGGGAGGGAGCAATCAGCCCCAGCATTTT. Full variable domain (remainder filled in from reference TRBV7-9 and TRBJ1-5): DTGVSQNPRHKITKRGQNVTFRCDPISEHNRLYWYRQTLGQGPEFLTYFQNEAQLEKSRLLSDRFSAERPKGSFSTLEIQRTEQGDSAMYLCASSSGGSNQPQHFGDGTRLSIL.

The chain couples TRBV6-6 to TRBJ1-2, with D unresolved. With 7 bases removed from V and 8 bases from J, the gap between germline ends came to 14 bases. Germline V gene data show CDR1 as MNHNY and CDR2 as SVGAGI (reference sequence). CDR3 length: 12 amino acids. This CDR3 reads CASNGGSGGYTF. The DNA of the CDR3 is TGTGCCAGCAACGGCGGGTCGGGCGGCTACACCTTC.

V and J are TRBV9 and TRBJ2-2; 7 bases line up with TRBD2. Trimming took 3 bases from V and 0 from J; bases not matched to a gene: 14. There are 19 residues in the CDR3. Germline CDR1 and CDR2: SGDLS and YYNGEE. The CDR3 nucleotides are TGTGCCAGCAGCGCCTTCACGTTGGCGGGGGAGACGAACACCGGGGAGCTGTTTTTT. Translating it yields CASSAFTLAGETNTGELFF.